One and the same sample provided the 17 T cell receptor beta chains below, sequenced in a study of persistence of HIV-infected CD4 T cells. These receptors' targets are unknown. The stimulus was lysate of CMV-infected fibroblasts, approximately 9.7 ug/mL. Memory cells lacking CD40L and CD69 with high CD45RO were sorted. Sequencing used immunoSEQ version 4 in survey mode. Produced via immunoSEQ multiplex PCR; TCRdb's table is partial and in-frame only. Of over 30,000 clones in the sample, 82% are singletons; the top ten hold around 6.6%. Sequenced material: CD4+ T cells sorted from PBMCs after roughly 18-hour stimulation, taken from a patient who received antiretroviral therapy. These receptors were obtained from an adult woman with HIV who was CMV-seropositive.

This clone was detected only a few times. The chain is built from TRBV20-1 and TRBJ1-1, with D perhaps TRBD1 (5 bases). The germline V gene has CDR1 DFQATT and CDR2 SNEGSKA (reference sequence). This CDR3 has 11 residues. Trimming stripped 1 base from V and 7 bases from J, with 7 bases between. Written as DNA, the CDR3 is TGCAGTGCTAGAGGGGACGGTGAAGCTTTCTTT. Its translation is CSARGDGEAFF.

This chain connects TRBV2 to TRBJ2-7; D gene unclear. The V and J ends lost 0 bases and 0 bases respectively, with 3 bases between them. CDR1 and CDR2 (germline): SNHLY, FYNNEI. There are 13 residues in the CDR3. CDR3 DNA: TGTGCCAGCAGTGAAGCGAACTCCTACGAGCAGTACTTC. Translating it yields CASSEANSYEQYF.

This clone appeared once. The chain is built from TRBV5-1 and TRBJ2-4, with D uncertain. Germline V CDR1 and CDR2: SGHRS, YFSETQ. This CDR3 is built from 13 residues. Trimming removed 1 base from V and 8 bases from J, with 10 bases in between. The CDR3 coding sequence is TGCGCCAGCAGCTTGTCCGTAGAGTACATTCAGTACTTC. It codes for CASSLSVEYIQYF.

V gene TRBV20-1 combines with J gene TRBJ2-1; 8 bases map to TRBD2. Germline V gene data show CDR1 as DFQATT and CDR2 as SNEGSKA (reference sequence). V was clipped by 3 bases and J by 6 bases; unmatched bases: 10. This CDR3 has 15 residues. CDR3 amino acids: CSASKAGVGGNEQFF. The CDR3 nucleotides read TGCAGTGCTAGTAAAGCGGGAGTGGGGGGCAATGAGCAGTTCTTC.

This clone was recorded only once. The chain joins TRBV25-1 to TRBJ2-1; perhaps TRBD2 as D (5 bases). Germline V gives CDR1 MGHDK, CDR2 SYGVNS. The CDR3 runs to 11 residues. V was clipped by 4 bases and J by 10 bases, with 8 bases between them. The CDR3 DNA is TGTGCCAGCAGTGCGGGCGGGGAGCAGTTCTTC. It encodes CASSAGGEQFF.

The chain is built from TRBV5-8 and TRBJ2-2; no clear D. This CDR3 is built from 15 residues. Trimming removed 2 bases at V and 0 bases at J, with 8 bases between. Germline-derived CDR1 and CDR2 are SGHTS and YDEGEE. The CDR3 loop reads CASSFWLANTGELFF. CDR3 nucleotides: TGTGCCAGCAGCTTCTGGTTAGCGAACACCGGGGAGCTGTTTTTT.

The rearrangement uses TRBV5-1 and TRBJ1-5; D not resolved. The V and J ends lost 0 bases and 7 bases respectively, with 8 bases between them. This CDR3 region has 13 residues. Looked up from germline, CDR1 is SGHRS and CDR2 is YFSETQ. This CDR3 is CASSLDTGQPQHF. The CDR3 DNA reads as TGCGCCAGCAGCTTGGATACGGGACAGCCCCAGCATTTT.

In DNA form, the CDR3 reads TGTGCCAGCAGCCAACCCCCGGGACTAGCAGGAGAGACCCAGTACTTC. Translation gives CASSQPPGLAGETQYF. This chain connects TRBV3-1 (or the pseudogene TRBV3-2) to TRBJ2-5; 9 bases line up with TRBD2. From germline, CDR1 is LGHDT and CDR2 YNNKEL (reference sequence). Germline trimming cut 2 bases from V and 4 bases from J; bases unmatched to any gene: 8. The length of the CDR3 is 16 residues.

The chain links TRBV2 to TRBJ1-4; D perhaps matches TRBD1 (5 bases). Germline CDR1 SNHLY, CDR2 FYNNEI. This CDR3 is 14 amino acids long. Trimming shortened V by 5 bases and J by 8 bases, and 15 bases separated the two germline ends. The CDR3 is CASSTGSRSEKLFF. As DNA, the CDR3 is TGTGCCAGCAGTACAGGAAGTAGAAGCGAAAAACTGTTTTTT.

This clone was observed a few times. The genes are TRBV28 and TRBJ1-2; TRBD1 agrees at 11 bases. This CDR3 is built from 17 residues. Germline V lookup: CDR1 MDHEN, CDR2 SYDVKM. The V gene end was trimmed by 6 bases and the J gene end by 5 bases; junction bases not matched to a gene: 14. The CDR3 reads CASRVSGDRGVRYGYTF. For the CDR3, the DNA is TGTGCCAGCAGGGTCTCGGGGGACAGGGGGGTGAGGTATGGCTACACCTTC.

About this clone itself: Germline is not matched at one junction end, which may reflect a read error. V is TRBV4-3 and J is TRBJ2-7, with a tentative D call TRBD1 (5 bases). Germline CDR1 LGHNA, CDR2 YSLEER. The CDR3 totals 14 residues. DNA of the CDR3: TGCGCCAACAGCCAGGGTCGACACTCCTACGAGCAGTACTTC. Amino acids: CANSQGRHSYEQYF.

J is TRBJ1-1 and V is TRBV7-2; maybe TRBD1 (5 bases). Germline CDR1 and CDR2: SGHTA and FQGNSA. The CDR3 runs 14 residues. The V end was cut by 2 bases, the J end by 2 bases, with 9 bases between. The CDR3 sequence: CASSLSGSNTEAFF. CDR3 nucleotide sequence: TGTGCCAGCAGCTTATCAGGGAGCAACACTGAAGCTTTCTTT.

On this clone itself: The sample holds other DNA sequences that translate to the same CDR3. V and J are TRBV5-4 and TRBJ2-2; D is uncertain. Germline CDR1 SGHNT, CDR2 YYREEE (reference sequence). This CDR3 has 14 residues. The ends were cut back, 0 bases at V and 4 bases at J, with 7 bases in the middle. CDR3 nucleotides: TGTGCCAGCAGCTTGGGTTTGGCCACCGGGGAGCTGTTTTTT. This translates into CASSLGLATGELFF.

The chain couples TRBV6-5 to TRBJ2-7; 9 nucleotides agree with TRBD2. Germline CDR1 MNHEY, CDR2 SVGAGI. V gave up 0 bases and J gave up 2 bases; unmatched junction bases: 5. This CDR3 is 16 amino acids long. CDR3 DNA sequence: TGTGCCAGCAGTTACTCCGGACTAGCGCAGACCTACGAGCAGTACTTC. It is translated as CASSYSGLAQTYEQYF.

The chain combines TRBV4-3 with TRBJ2-1; D is ambiguous. This CDR3 has 14 residues. Trimming removed 0 bases at V and 10 bases at J, with 13 bases between. The V gene's germline CDR1 is LGHNA and CDR2 YSLEER. The CDR3 nucleotides are TGCGCCAGCAGCCAAGATGGCCCCGTTTCCGAGCAGTTCTTC. Translation: CASSQDGPVSEQFF.

The gene calls are TRBV28 and TRBJ1-1; D is undetermined. The CDR3 consists of 12 residues. Trimming removed 4 bases from V and 5 bases from J, with 8 bases in between. Germline lookup yields CDR1 MDHEN and CDR2 SYDVKM. CDR3 DNA: TGTGCCAGCAGTTCGGTTGGGACTGAAGCTTTCTTT. It encodes CASSSVGTEAFF.

This rearrangement joins TRBV28 to TRBJ2-3; D ambiguous. Germline V gives CDR1 MDHEN, CDR2 SYDVKM. With 3 bases removed from V and 6 bases from J, the gap between germline ends came to 4 bases. The CDR3 runs to 11 residues. DNA of the CDR3: TGTGCCAGCAGTTTCCTGGATACGCAGTATTTT. Translated, it gives CASSFLDTQYF.